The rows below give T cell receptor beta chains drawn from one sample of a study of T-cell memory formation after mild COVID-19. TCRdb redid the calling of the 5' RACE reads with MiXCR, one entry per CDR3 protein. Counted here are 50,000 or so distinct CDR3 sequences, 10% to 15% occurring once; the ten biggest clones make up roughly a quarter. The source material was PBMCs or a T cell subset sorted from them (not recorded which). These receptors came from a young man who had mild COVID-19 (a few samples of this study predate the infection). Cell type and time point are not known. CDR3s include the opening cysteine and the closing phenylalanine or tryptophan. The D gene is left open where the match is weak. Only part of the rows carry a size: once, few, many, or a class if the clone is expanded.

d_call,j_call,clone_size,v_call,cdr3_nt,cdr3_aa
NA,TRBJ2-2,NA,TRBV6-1,TGTGCCAGCAGAGGCAGGGACTCAGCGTTGGAGGAGCTGTTTTTT,CASRGRDSALEELFF
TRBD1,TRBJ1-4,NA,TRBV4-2,TGTGCCAGCAGCCAAGATCGGGACAGGGGGAGTGAAAAACTGTTTTTT,CASSQDRDRGSEKLFF
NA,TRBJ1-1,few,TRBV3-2,TGTGCCAGCAGCCTCTGTGGGGGGGGTCCAAACACTGAAGCTTTCTTT,CASSLCGGGPNTEAFF
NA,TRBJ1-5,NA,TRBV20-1,TGCAGTGCTAGAAACCGGGACACCCATCAGCCCCAGCATTTT,CSARNRDTHQPQHF
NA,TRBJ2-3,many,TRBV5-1,TGCGCCAGCAGGTCGGACAGCACAGATACGCAGTATTTT,CASRSDSTDTQYF
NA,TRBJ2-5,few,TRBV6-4,TGTGCCAGCAGTCCCTCGCCCCAAGAGACCCAGTACTTC,CASSPSPQETQYF
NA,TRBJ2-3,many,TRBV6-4,TGTGCCAGCAGTGAAAGAGGGAGCACAGATACGCAGTATTTT,CASSERGSTDTQYF
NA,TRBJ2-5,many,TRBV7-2,TGTGCCAGCAGCTTAAGCTCTCGGGCGCAGTACTTC,CASSLSSRAQYF
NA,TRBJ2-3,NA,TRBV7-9,TGTGCCAGCAGCTTAGGGCCTTCGGGTACGCAGTATTTT,CASSLGPSGTQYF
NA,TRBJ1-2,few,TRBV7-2,TGTGCCAGCAGCTCGACGTTTGGCTATGGCTACACCTTC,CASSSTFGYGYTF
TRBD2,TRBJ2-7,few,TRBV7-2,TGTGCCAGCAGCTCCACGCGGGGGGCCGGTATTGGCTACGAGCAGTACTTC,CASSSTRGAGIGYEQYF
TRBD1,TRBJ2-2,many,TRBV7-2,TGTGCCAGCAGCCAGACAGGGGCGGGCACCGGGGAGCTGTTTTTT,CASSQTGAGTGELFF
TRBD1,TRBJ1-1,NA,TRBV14,TGTGCCAGCAGCGACTACAGGGGCGCGAACACTGAAGCTTTCTTT,CASSDYRGANTEAFF